The entry below describes one TCR beta chain. This clone appeared many times. The target of this receptor is not known. Base qualities are not provided; no much larger clone lies one nucleotide away. A distance of 19 bases separates the germline ends of V and J, which lose 9 bases and 5 bases respectively. From a lookup of the germline V gene (reference sequence), CDR1 and CDR2 are LNHDA and SQIVND. The CDR3 holds 14 amino acids from the cysteine to the phenylalanine. Of the read, only the CDR3 DNA is kept; its 42 bases are in frame from base 1. The CDR3 regions of human TCRbeta chains were analyzed by immunosequencing. Concerning the study's data processing: Repertoire TCRs were checked for matches against a reference library of SARS-CoV-2-specific TCRs that had been generated using the MIRA antigen-specificity platform. Breadth was defined as the fraction of unique TCRs that were SARS-CoV-2-associated, and depth was defined as the fraction of total T cells that were SARS-CoV-2-associated. Each spike-specific TCR was assigned to its reactive spike region and to a CD4 or CD8 class using the MIRA data. Log10-transformed breadth and depth values were compared by one-way ANOVA with Sidak's multiple comparisons tests. Held by TCRdb, this immuneACCESS table contains in-frame sequences only and omits some clones. Under half of the omission traces to an unresolved V gene where checked; the cause of the rest is unknown. That table furnishes V, J and clone size, whereas the DNA furnished D and trimming. In all, the sample holds tens of thousands of clones, and around 85% of those were seen once. The ten largest clones take up 27% of the sample.

The data originate from a study of T cell responses to AZD1222 COVID-19 vaccine (dated by TCRdb to about 2021). Describing the broader study: AZD1222 recipients with second doses at about 4 weeks or about 12 weeks were pooled, because spike-specific TCR depth and breadth did not differ between schedules. A total of 230 or so trial participants underwent TCR sequencing, of whom approximately 210 received two doses of AZD1222 and about 25 received two doses of the MenACWY control vaccine. Trial participants were enrolled into age subgroups of 18-55, 56-69 and 70-plus years, which contained around 140, 26 and 57 TCR-sequenced participants, respectively.

Broad study findings and their caveats: The 56-69-year group was small, and its depth increase did not reach significance, likely because of low power. Because no day 14 peak-response samples were available, repertoires were characterized only after the peak T cell response. The whole spike protein was spanned by vaccine-associated CD4 TCRs, and dominant responses were seen in regions 160-218 and 743-854. After two AZD1222 doses, both the breadth and the depth of spike-specific TCRs were significantly higher than at day 0 and than in MenACWY recipients. Reportedly, almost half of the unique spike-specific TCRs recognized epitopes lying outside the regions that are mutated in the B.1.351 and B.1.1.7 variants. Most participants were white British and females outnumbered males, and the authors suggested that clonal diversity may have been underestimated. Conclusions about previously exposed vaccinees are limited because only six or seven AZD1222 recipients were SARS-CoV-2 seropositive at baseline.

The time point label, as the study defines it: baseline before first vaccination. Vaccinee samples were obtained from the UK trials COV001 and COV002, which included a single-blind randomized controlled phase 2/3 trial of AZD1222 (ChAdOx1 nCoV-19) in healthy adults. For TCRbeta chain sequencing, PBMC samples were collected from trial participants at day 0 and at day 28 after the second dose. The rearranged segments are TRBV19 and TRBJ1-2, with TRBD1 as a weak D call on 5 bases. The starting material was peripheral blood, obtained on day 0 of AZD1222 vaccination. The origin of this receptor is an adult in good health. The CDR3 reads as follows: CASQMTGGIYGYTF. The DNA is TGTGCCAGCCAAATGACGGGGGGTATTTATGGCTACACCTTC.